This entry is about one T cell receptor (beta chain). This CDR3 spans 15 amino acids. V lost 8 bases, J lost 2 bases, and 8 bases stayed unmatched. CDR1 is SGHAT and CDR2 is FQNNGV in the germline V gene. Everyone who took part was roughly 18 to 95 years old, and they came from fewer than 25 US areas. Cohort assignment relied on participant-reported clinical history. The sample belongs to a study of blood T cell repertoires in COVID-19. Overall study: Donors in the United States, Italy and Spain gave samples during acute or convalescent COVID-19.

Profiling relied on immunoSEQ multiplex PCR, and the TCRdb table lists in-frame clones only, not all of them. The repertoire consists of 450,000 to 500,000 clones, with 70% to 90% occurring once and the leading ten covering 7% to 10%. This TCR was sampled from a woman between 55 and 75 years old who had recovered from COVID-19. The V gene is TRBV11-2, the J gene TRBJ1-2, with 10 bases that match TRBD1. Sequenced: PBMCs or T cells enriched from blood (not recorded which). DNA for the CDR3: TGTGCCAGCCTGGGGTGGACAGGGGGGAACTATGGCTACACCTTC. Protein: CASLGWTGGNYGYTF.